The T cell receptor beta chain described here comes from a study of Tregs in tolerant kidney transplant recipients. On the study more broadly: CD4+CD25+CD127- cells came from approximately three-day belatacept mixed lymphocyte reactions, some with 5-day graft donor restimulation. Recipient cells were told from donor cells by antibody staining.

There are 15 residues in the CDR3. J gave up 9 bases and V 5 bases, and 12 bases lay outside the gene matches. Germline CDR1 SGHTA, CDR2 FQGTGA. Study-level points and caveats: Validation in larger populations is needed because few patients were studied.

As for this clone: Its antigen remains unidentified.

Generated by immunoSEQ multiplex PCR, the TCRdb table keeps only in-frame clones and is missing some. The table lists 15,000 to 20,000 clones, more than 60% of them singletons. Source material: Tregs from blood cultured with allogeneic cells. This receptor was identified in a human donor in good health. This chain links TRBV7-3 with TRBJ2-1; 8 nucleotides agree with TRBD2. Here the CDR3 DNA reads TGTGCCAGCAGCCCGAGCGGGGGCCCCGGGGCTGAGCAGTTCTTC. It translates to CASSPSGGPGAEQFF. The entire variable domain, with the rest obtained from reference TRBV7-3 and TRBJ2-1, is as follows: GAGVSQTPSNKVTEKGKYVELRCDPISGHTALYWYRQSLGQGPEFLIYFQGTGAADDSGLPNDRFFAVRPEGSVSTLKIQRTERGDSAVYLCASSPSGGPGAEQFFGPGTRLTVL.